A selection of T cell receptor beta chains follows, all from one sample in a study of blood T cell repertoires in COVID-19. TCRdb keeps only in-frame clones here, not all; method: immunoSEQ multiplex PCR. In the table there are about 140,000 clones, 70% to 90% of which are singletons. Input material: PBMCs or T cells enriched from blood (not recorded which). The origin of the receptors is a woman between 45 and 60 years old with acute COVID-19. CDR3s include the opening cysteine and the closing phenylalanine or tryptophan. The order of the fields is J gene, clone size, V gene, D gene, CDR3 length, CDR3 DNA, CDR3 protein. The D gene is left open where the match is weak. Clone size is not always given. Where it is, it says once, few, many or a class for expanded clones.

TRBJ1-3 - TRBV5-4 TRBD1 14 TGTGCCAGCAACCGACAGGGGACGGGAAACACCATATATTTT CASNRQGTGNTIYF
TRBJ2-7 once TRBV6-6 TRBD1 14 TGTGCCAGCAGTTACGGGACAGGGACTTACGAGCAGTACTTC CASSYGTGTYEQYF
TRBJ1-1 - TRBV15 - 15 TGTGCCACCAGCAGAGATTCCCCGGTTTCCACTGAAGCTTTCTTT CATSRDSPVSTEAFF
TRBJ2-7 - TRBV27 - 13 TGTGCCAGCCGAAAGGACAGAGACTACACGCAGTACTTC CASRKDRDYTQYF
TRBJ1-1 - TRBV12-3/TRBV12-4 - 13 TGTGCCAGCAGTCTCCGTATGAACACTGAAGCTTTCTTT CASSLRMNTEAFF
TRBJ1-2 - TRBV19 - 14 TGTGCCAGTAGTTTCACCAGGGGTAACTATGGCTACACCTTC CASSFTRGNYGYTF
TRBJ1-1 - TRBV29-1 - 15 TGCAGCGTTATTAGGGCAGGGGACATGAACACTGAAGCTTTCTTT CSVIRAGDMNTEAFF
TRBJ1-3 - TRBV9 - 16 TGTGCCAGCAGCGTGACAGGAGAGAGCTCTGGAAACACCATATATTTT CASSVTGESSGNTIYF
TRBJ1-2 once TRBV15 - 14 TGTGCCACCAGAGACTCAGACAGAGGCTATGGCTACACCTTC CATRDSDRGYGYTF
TRBJ1-1 once TRBV12-5 - 14 TGTGCTAGTGGTTTGGGGCAGGGGAACACTGAAGCTTTCTTT CASGLGQGNTEAFF
TRBJ2-7 few TRBV5-5 - 14 TGTGCCAGCAGCTCTAGGACAGACACCTACGAGCAGTACTTC CASSSRTDTYEQYF
TRBJ1-6 - TRBV9 - 16 TGTGCCAGCAGCGTAGGGGGTGGCACAGCGGGGACACCCCTCCACTTT CASSVGGGTAGTPLHF
TRBJ1-5 - TRBV11-2 - 15 TGTGCCAGCAGCTTAGGAGGGGGTCACAATCAGCCCCAGCATTTT CASSLGGGHNQPQHF
TRBJ1-5 - TRBV28 - 12 TGTGCCAGCCGCTCAGGGGCCCAGCCCCAGCATTTT CASRSGAQPQHF
TRBJ2-1 - TRBV5-8 - 15 TGTGCCAGCAGCTTGAGTGCCGGAGACTACAATGAGCAGTTCTTC CASSLSAGDYNEQFF
TRBJ2-7 - TRBV27 - 15 TGTGCCAGCAGTTCCTCTAAGGATTTCGGGGACGAGCAGTACTTC CASSSSKDFGDEQYF
TRBJ1-6 - TRBV7-3 - 16 TGTGCCAGCAGCTTAATCGGGGGGCGAATTAATTCACCCCTCCACTTT CASSLIGGRINSPLHF
TRBJ2-5 - TRBV29-1 - 14 TGCAGCGTCGCCGGGGGAGGGGGGCAAGAGACCCAGTACTTC CSVAGGGGQETQYF
TRBJ2-1 - TRBV13 - 15 TGTGCCAGCAGCTTACCGCGGGATGTCAACAATGAGCAGTTCTTC CASSLPRDVNNEQFF
TRBJ1-1 - TRBV7-9 TRBD1 15 TGTGCCAGCAGCCCTCAGGGGGCTGTTCACACTGAAGCTTTCTTT CASSPQGAVHTEAFF
TRBJ2-2 - TRBV29-1 - 13 TGCAGCGTTGAGGGACAGAACACCGGGGAGCTGTTTTTT CSVEGQNTGELFF
TRBJ2-7 - TRBV27 - 9 TGTGCCAGCGGAGGAGGGCCCTACTTC CASGGGPYF
TRBJ1-1 - TRBV5-4 TRBD1 16 TGTGCCAGCAGCCGAATTCCGGGACAGGGGAACACTGAAGCTTTCTTT CASSRIPGQGNTEAFF